The 18 T cell receptor beta chains listed next were all sequenced from one sample in a study of T cells in Graves' hyperthyroidism and ophthalmopathy. Regions amplified from RNA transcripts were the TCR beta CDR3 regions. The study used the HTBI primer set for a first-round RT-PCR of the TCR CDR3. One entry per CDR3 protein results from TCRdb running MiXCR on the multiplex PCR reads. The table records about 480,000 distinct CDR3 sequences, about 20% of them present only once. The specimen was blood. These receptor sequences come from a woman in her 70s with Graves' ophthalmopathy.

This clonotype turned up a few times. The chain is built from TRBV20-1 and TRBJ1-4, with a possible D match to TRBD1 (5 bases). The V gene lost 5 bases and the J gene lost 7 bases, with 14 bases spanning the gap. There are 13 residues in the CDR3. Germline values: CDR1 DFQATT, CDR2 SNEGSKA (reference sequence). The CDR3 sequence is CSAPRQGGEKLFF. CDR3 nucleotide sequence: TGCAGTGCTCCGAGGCAGGGCGGTGAAAAACTGTTTTTT.

This clonotype has a handful of counts. The rearrangement joins TRBV9 to TRBJ1-5; 8 bases are shared with TRBD1. V dropped 0 bases and J dropped 2; count of bases not matched to a gene: 7. The CDR3 loop spans 17 amino acids. The germline CDR1 and CDR2 sequences are SGDLS and YYNGEE. The CDR3 coding sequence is TGTGCCAGCAGCGTAGAGGTGGGGGGACAGGGCAATCAGCCCCAGCATTTT. As protein: CASSVEVGGQGNQPQHF.

The chain employs TRBV19 and TRBJ2-3; a weak D match, TRBD2 (5 bases). The CDR3 runs 15 residues. Germline values: CDR1 LNHDA, CDR2 SQIVND (reference sequence). Trimming removed 1 base at V and 1 base at J, with 9 bases between. The CDR3 here is CASSIGAAGTDTQYF. CDR3 DNA sequence: TGTGCCAGTAGTATAGGGGCAGCGGGCACAGATACGCAGTATTTT.

This clonotype came up a few times. The chain employs TRBV27 and TRBJ2-6; D remains ambiguous. The germline V gene has CDR1 MNHEY and CDR2 SMNVEV (reference sequence). The CDR3 is made up of 15 amino acids. The V end lost 0 bases, the J end lost 1 base, and 4 bases lay between the germline ends. The CDR3 sequence: CASSLSTSGANVLTF. Here the CDR3 DNA reads TGTGCCAGCAGTTTATCGACATCTGGGGCCAACGTCCTGACTTTC.

The rearrangement uses TRBV7-9 and TRBJ2-7; 8 nucleotides agree with TRBD2. This CDR3 contains 15 residues. The J segment lost 3 bases and the V segment lost 1 base, leaving 5 bases of the junction unmatched. Germline CDR1 and CDR2: SEHNR and FQNEAQ (reference sequence). CDR3 in amino acids: CASSLVAGGGYEQYF. The CDR3 coding sequence is TGTGCCAGCAGCTTAGTGGCGGGGGGCGGCTACGAGCAGTACTTC.

The V and J genes are TRBV12-3 or TRBV12-4 and TRBJ1-4, with TRBD1 matching 11 bases. V was clipped by 6 bases and J by 3 bases; unmatched bases: 9. The CDR3 consists of 17 residues. CDR3 region: CASRSGQGVTANEKLFF. The CDR3 DNA sequence: TGTGCCAGCAGATCGGGACAGGGGGTTACGGCTAATGAAAAACTGTTTTTT.

This chain uses TRBV19 with TRBJ1-2; a possible D gene is TRBD1 (6 bases). CDR3 length equals 14 residues. Germline V gene data show CDR1 as LNHDA and CDR2 as SQIVND (reference sequence). Trimming shortened V by 4 bases and J by 0 bases, and 9 bases separated the two germline ends. CDR3 sequence reads: CASSTGVANYGYTF. CDR3 bases: TGTGCCAGTAGTACAGGGGTCGCTAACTATGGCTACACCTTC. The variable domain in full, completed from reference TRBV19 and TRBJ1-2, reads DGGITQSPKYLFRKEGQNVTLSCEQNLNHDAMYWYRQDPGQGLRLIYYSQIVNDFQKGDIAEGYSVSREKKESFPLTVTSAQKNPTAFYLCASSTGVANYGYTFGSGTRLTVV.

In its sample, this clonotype was seen a few times. CDR3 loop: CSARLGTNYGYTF. DNA for the CDR3: TGCAGTGCTAGGCTGGGGACTAACTATGGCTACACCTTC. The V call is TRBV20-1, the J call TRBJ1-2; D is ambiguous. Between the trimmed V and J ends, which lost 3 bases and 0 bases, there was a span of 8 bases. In germline, CDR1 is DFQATT, CDR2 SNEGSKA (reference sequence). The CDR3 runs to 13 residues.

This clonotype was picked up a small number of times. The chain carries TRBV7-9 and TRBJ2-7; D ambiguous. Germline V gene data show CDR1 as SEHNR and CDR2 as FQNEAQ (reference sequence). The CDR3 contains 16 residues. Trimming cost V 5 bases and J 5 bases, with 22 bases left between them. The CDR3 spells CASSHERLSRVNEQYF. The CDR3 coding sequence is TGTGCCAGCAGCCATGAAAGACTCAGTCGGGTCAACGAGCAGTACTTC.

The sample holds many counts of this clonotype. This chain uses TRBV20-1 with TRBJ2-1; tentatively, D is TRBD2 (5 bases). CDR3 size: 15 residues. Germline V gives CDR1 DFQATT, CDR2 SNEGSKA (reference sequence). Trimming removed 5 bases at V and 0 bases at J, with 14 bases between. The CDR3 DNA follows: TGCAGTGCTCCCCACGGGGAGCACTCCTACAATGAGCAGTTCTTC. Protein product: CSAPHGEHSYNEQFF.

The chain employs TRBV20-1 and TRBJ2-5; 12 nucleotides agree with TRBD2. Germline lookup yields CDR1 DFQATT and CDR2 SNEGSKA (reference sequence). The CDR3 contains 15 residues. The J segment lost 3 bases and the V segment lost 6 bases, leaving 8 bases of the junction unmatched. Written as DNA, the CDR3 is TGCAGTGCAAACAGACTAGCGGGAGTAAAAGAGACCCAGTACTTC. Translation: CSANRLAGVKETQYF.

This clonotype was detected a few times. V and J are TRBV2 and TRBJ2-6, with 9 bases that match TRBD1. The length of the CDR3 is 17 residues. Germline V gives CDR1 SNHLY, CDR2 FYNNEI. J was trimmed by 1 base and V by 5 bases; bases with no gene match: 6. CDR3: CASSNWTGVSGANVLTF. CDR3 coding DNA: TGTGCCAGCAGTAACTGGACAGGGGTATCTGGGGCCAACGTCCTGACTTTC.

This clonotype turned up a few times. This sequence joins TRBV29-1 and TRBJ2-7; D not certain. This CDR3 is built from 11 residues. Germline V gene data show CDR1 as SQVTM and CDR2 as ANQGSEA. V dropped 4 bases and J dropped 2 bases, with 6 bases sitting between them. The CDR3 DNA reads as TGCAGCGTTGGAGACGCCTACGAGCAGTACTTC. This gives the protein CSVGDAYEQYF.

V usage is TRBV6-1 and J usage is TRBJ2-7; unclear D gene. The CDR3 is 12 amino acids. V lost 0 bases, J lost 4 bases, and 4 bases lay in between. CDR1 is MNHNS, CDR2 SASEGT, per germline. DNA of the CDR3: TGTGCCAGCAGTGAAGCTGATTACGAGCAGTACTTC. Translating gives CASSEADYEQYF.

This clonotype appeared many times. The chain combines TRBV12-5 with TRBJ1-2; TRBD1 is a possible D gene (5 bases). The CDR3 is 13 amino acids. Per the germline V gene, CDR1 is LGHNT and CDR2 is FRNRAP. Trimming took 6 bases from V and 5 from J, leaving 13 bases between them. CDR3 loop: CASGRGTEYGYTF. CDR3 sequence (DNA): TGTGCTAGTGGCCGCGGGACGGAGTATGGCTACACCTTC.

The chain has TRBV6-1 and TRBJ2-1; 7 nucleotides agree with TRBD1. The CDR3 totals 16 residues. V was clipped by 7 bases and J by 3 bases; unmatched bases: 12. From germline, CDR1 is MNHNS and CDR2 SASEGT. CDR3 sequence (DNA): TGTGCCAGCACCGACCAAAACAGGGGACACTACAATGAGCAGTTCTTC. It codes for CASTDQNRGHYNEQFF.

The V gene is TRBV7-9, the J gene TRBJ1-4; unclear D gene. Germline V lookup: CDR1 SEHNR, CDR2 FQNEAQ (reference sequence). Trimming pared 1 base from V and 3 bases from J, leaving 6 bases between. The length of the CDR3 is 14 residues. In nucleotides, the CDR3 is TGTGCCAGCAGCTTAGGCGTGGCTAATGAAAAACTGTTTTTT. The encoded protein is CASSLGVANEKLFF.

This clonotype was seen only a few times. The V and J genes are TRBV3-1 and TRBJ2-2, with 10 bases lining up with TRBD2. The V gene's germline CDR1 is LGHDT and CDR2 YNNKEL (reference sequence). The CDR3 contains 16 residues. After removal of 1 base from V and 3 bases from J, the junction contained 2 bases not matched to a gene. The DNA for the CDR3 is TGTGCCAGCAGCCAAGGCGGACTAGCGGACACCGGGGAGCTGTTTTTT. Its translation: CASSQGGLADTGELFF.